Included here is one T cell receptor beta chain sequence, with context. Its antigen remains unidentified. Nothing much larger sits one base from this clone, and base qualities are not available. The data originate from a study of blood T cell repertoires in COVID-19 (dated by TCRdb to the early 2020s). In the study overall: The collaborator samples originated in the United States, Italy and Spain and spanned the acute and convalescent phases of COVID-19. The prospective study material was composed of cDNA or gDNA derived from T cells, B-cell-depleted T cells, or PBMCs. Subjects who had been exposed to COVID-19, were actively infected with it, or had recovered from it provided the deeply sampled blood TCRbeta repertoires that made up the dataset. The repertoires were released in a freely available public database intended as a resource for research on the immune response to SARS-CoV-2. The samples were drawn from the first 160 participants of the ongoing ImmuneRACE study and from over 950 subjects provided by 6 global collaborators. The sample metadata nearly always contained a de-identified subject ID, COVID-19 status, age in years and sex. Where available, HLA class I and class II types were obtained from metadata supplied by the sample provider rather than from assay-based typing.

The immunoSEQ Assay, a bias-controlled multiplex PCR, was used to amplify TCRbeta CDR3 regions from genomic DNA. The original methods were these. The number of nucleated cells in each sample was estimated by amplification of reference gene primers within the assay. Sequence reads were collapsed and filtered to measure the absolute abundance of every unique TCRbeta CDR3 rearrangement. Productive Simpson clonality was computed per sample as the square root of Simpson's diversity index over productive rearrangements. This is the immuneACCESS table as TCRdb keeps it, with only in-frame sequences that have V and J called. A part of the clones is gone; compared with another copy, unresolved V genes explain less than half, and the rest is unexplained. D and trimming were read from the DNA, whereas the V and J calls and clone size are those reported in that table. The sample includes about 400,000 clones, with 70% to 90% observed a single time. The biggest ten clones account for 1% to 1.5% of the sample.

In the germline V gene, CDR1 corresponds to SGHTA and CDR2 to FQGNSA. V is cut by 6 bases and J by 7 bases, and the space between the germline ends is 7 bases. Spanning cysteine to phenylalanine, the CDR3 consists of 11 amino acids. Only CDR3 DNA remains: 33 bases, in frame from the first base. The investigation overall reported the following: Clinical and demographic metadata were provided uncurated, with the amount varying by source and participant.

Collaborating institutions collected whole blood in K2EDTA tubes following their own protocols. For TCRbeta analysis, collaborator samples were shipped as frozen whole blood, as isolated PBMCs, or as DNA extracted from either sample type. Material for sequencing was peripheral blood. This receptor was identified in a man aged 40-50 years with acute or convalescent COVID-19. The sequence joins TRBV7-2 to TRBJ2-1; the D gene remains uncertain. The bases are TGTGCCAGCAGTCGTGTAAATGAGCAGTTCTTC. It is translated as CASSRVNEQFF.